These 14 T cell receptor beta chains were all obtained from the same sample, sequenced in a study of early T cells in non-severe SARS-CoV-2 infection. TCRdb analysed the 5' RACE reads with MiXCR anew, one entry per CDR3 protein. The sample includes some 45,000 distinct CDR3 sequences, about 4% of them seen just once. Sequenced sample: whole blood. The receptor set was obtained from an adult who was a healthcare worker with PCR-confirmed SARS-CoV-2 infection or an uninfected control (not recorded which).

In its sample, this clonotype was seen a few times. The chain's CDR3 is CSARGRINTGELFF. CDR3 DNA: TGCAGTGCTAGGGGGAGGATCAACACCGGGGAGCTGTTTTTT. The chain has TRBV20-1 and TRBJ2-2; the D gene is possibly TRBD2 (6 bases). Between the trimmed V and J ends, which lost 3 bases and 2 bases, there was a span of 10 bases. Germline values: CDR1 DFQATT, CDR2 SNEGSKA (reference sequence). This CDR3 contains 14 residues.

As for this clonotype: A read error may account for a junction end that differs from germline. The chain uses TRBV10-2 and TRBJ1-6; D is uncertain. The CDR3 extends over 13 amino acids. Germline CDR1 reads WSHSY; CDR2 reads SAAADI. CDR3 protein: CASSDGGNSPPHF. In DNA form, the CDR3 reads TGCGCCAGCAGTGACGGAGGGAATTCACCCCCCCACTTT.

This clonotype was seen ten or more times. For the CDR3, the DNA is TGCAGTGGGGAGGACAGAACCGGCAATGAGCAGTTCTTC. Encoded protein: CSGEDRTGNEQFF. The genes are TRBV20-1 and TRBJ2-1, with D perhaps TRBD1 or TRBD2 (6 bases each). The CDR3 has 13 residues. The germline V and J ends were trimmed by 7 bases and 6 bases, with 16 bases remaining between them. Looked up from germline, CDR1 is DFQATT and CDR2 is SNEGSKA (reference sequence).

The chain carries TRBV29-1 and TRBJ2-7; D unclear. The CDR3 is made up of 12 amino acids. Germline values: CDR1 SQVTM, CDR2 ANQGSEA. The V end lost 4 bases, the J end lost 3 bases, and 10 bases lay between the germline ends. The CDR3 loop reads CSVGEVDYEQYF. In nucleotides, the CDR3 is TGCAGCGTTGGAGAGGTTGACTACGAGCAGTACTTC.

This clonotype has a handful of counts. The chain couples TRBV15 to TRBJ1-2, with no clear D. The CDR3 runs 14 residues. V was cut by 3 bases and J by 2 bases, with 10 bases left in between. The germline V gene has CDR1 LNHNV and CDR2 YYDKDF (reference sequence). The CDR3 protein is CATSRSTRNYGYTF. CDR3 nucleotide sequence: TGTGCCACCAGCAGGTCGACAAGGAACTATGGCTACACCTTC.

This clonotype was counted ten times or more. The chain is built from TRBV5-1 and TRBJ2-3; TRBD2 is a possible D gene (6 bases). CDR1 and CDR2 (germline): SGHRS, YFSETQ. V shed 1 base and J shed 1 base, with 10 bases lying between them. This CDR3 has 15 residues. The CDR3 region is CASSLTGEGTDTQYF. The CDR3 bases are TGCGCCAGCAGCTTGACGGGGGAGGGCACAGATACGCAGTATTTT.

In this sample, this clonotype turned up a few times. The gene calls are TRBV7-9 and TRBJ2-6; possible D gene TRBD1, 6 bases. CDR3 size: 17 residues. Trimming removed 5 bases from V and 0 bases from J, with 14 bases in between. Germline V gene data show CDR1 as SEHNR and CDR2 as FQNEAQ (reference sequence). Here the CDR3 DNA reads TGTGCCAGCAGCCCAGTAATGGGGGCCTCTGGGGCCAACGTCCTGACTTTC. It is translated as CASSPVMGASGANVLTF.

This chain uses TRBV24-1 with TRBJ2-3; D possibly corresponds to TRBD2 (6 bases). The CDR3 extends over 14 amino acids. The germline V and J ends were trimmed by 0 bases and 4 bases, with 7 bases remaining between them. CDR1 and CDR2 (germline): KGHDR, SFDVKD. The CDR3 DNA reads TGTGCCACCAGTGATTTGGGCGGGGCAGATACGCAGTATTTT. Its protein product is CATSDLGGADTQYF.

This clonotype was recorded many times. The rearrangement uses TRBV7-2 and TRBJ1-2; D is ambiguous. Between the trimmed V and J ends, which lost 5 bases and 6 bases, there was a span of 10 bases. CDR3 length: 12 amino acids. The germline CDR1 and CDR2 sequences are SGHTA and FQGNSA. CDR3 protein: CASSVEVNGYTF. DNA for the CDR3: TGTGCCAGCAGCGTTGAAGTCAATGGCTACACCTTC.

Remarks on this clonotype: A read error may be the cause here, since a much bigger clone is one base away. The CDR3 DNA reads TGTGTCAGCAGCCGACACACGGGGGCGACCTCAACCGAGCAGTACTTC. This gives the protein CVSSRHTGATSTEQYF. The chain combines TRBV7-9 with TRBJ2-7; D tentatively fits TRBD1 or TRBD2 (6 bases each). The CDR3 sequence is 16 residues long. The germline V gene encodes CDR1 SEHNR and CDR2 FQNEAQ (reference sequence).

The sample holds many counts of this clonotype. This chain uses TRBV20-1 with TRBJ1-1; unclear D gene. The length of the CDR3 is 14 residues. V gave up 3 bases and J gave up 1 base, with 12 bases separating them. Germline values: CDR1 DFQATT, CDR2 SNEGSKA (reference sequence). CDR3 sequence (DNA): TGCAGTGCTAGGGCCCTTCGAGGGAACACTGAAGCTTTCTTT. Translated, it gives CSARALRGNTEAFF.

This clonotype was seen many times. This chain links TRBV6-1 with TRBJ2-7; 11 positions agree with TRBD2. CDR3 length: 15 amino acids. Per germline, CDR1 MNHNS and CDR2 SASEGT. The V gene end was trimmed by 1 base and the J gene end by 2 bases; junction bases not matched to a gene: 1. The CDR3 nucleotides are TGTGCCAGCAGTGAAGTACTAGCGGGAGCCTACGAGCAGTACTTC. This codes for CASSEVLAGAYEQYF.

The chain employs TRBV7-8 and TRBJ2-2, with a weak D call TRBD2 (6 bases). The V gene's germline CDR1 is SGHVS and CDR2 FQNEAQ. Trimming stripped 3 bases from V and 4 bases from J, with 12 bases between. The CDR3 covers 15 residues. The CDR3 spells CASSLSREATGELFF. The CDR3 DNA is TGTGCCAGCAGCTTGAGTAGGGAGGCCACCGGGGAGCTGTTTTTT.

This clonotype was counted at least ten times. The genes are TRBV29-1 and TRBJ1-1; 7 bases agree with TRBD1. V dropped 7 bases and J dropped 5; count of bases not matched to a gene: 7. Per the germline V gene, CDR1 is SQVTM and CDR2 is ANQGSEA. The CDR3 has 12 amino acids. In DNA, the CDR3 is TGCAGCGCCTTACAGGGGTGGACTGAAGCTTTCTTT. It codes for CSALQGWTEAFF.